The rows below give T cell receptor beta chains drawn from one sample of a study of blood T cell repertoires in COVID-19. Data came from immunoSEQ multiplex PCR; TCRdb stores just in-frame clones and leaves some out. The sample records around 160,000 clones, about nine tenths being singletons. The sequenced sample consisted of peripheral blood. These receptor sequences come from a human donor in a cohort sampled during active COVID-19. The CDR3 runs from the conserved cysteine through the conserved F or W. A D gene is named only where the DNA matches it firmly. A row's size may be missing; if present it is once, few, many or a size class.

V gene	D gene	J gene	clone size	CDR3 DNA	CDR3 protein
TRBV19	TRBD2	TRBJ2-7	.	TGTGCCAGTAGTATCATGCTAGCGGGCCCCTACGAGCAGTACTTC	CASSIMLAGPYEQYF
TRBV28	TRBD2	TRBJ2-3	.	TGTGCCAGCAGTCCCGGGGTAGCGGGAGGGCCCCTCACAGATACGCAGTATTTT	CASSPGVAGGPLTDTQYF
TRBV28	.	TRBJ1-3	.	TGTGCCAGCAGTGGCCCAGCGGGCCCCTCTGGAAACACCATATATTTT	CASSGPAGPSGNTIYF
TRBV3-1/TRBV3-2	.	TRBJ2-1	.	TGTGCCAGCAGCCAAGATTTTGCGGGGAATGAGCAGTTCTTC	CASSQDFAGNEQFF
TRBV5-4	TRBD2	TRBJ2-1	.	TGTGCCAGCAGCTTGGCCGGGACTAGCGGGAGGAGGAGTGAGCAGTTCTTC	CASSLAGTSGRRSEQFF
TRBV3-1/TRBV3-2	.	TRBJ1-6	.	TGTGCCAGCGCCGACTCACCGGGGGACTCACCCCTCCACTTT	CASADSPGDSPLHF
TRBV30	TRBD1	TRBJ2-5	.	TGTGCCTGTTGGACAGGGGGCGGGGAGACCCAGTACTTC	CACWTGGGETQYF
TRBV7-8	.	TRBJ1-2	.	TGTGCCAGCAGCCGATATTCCTATGGCTACACCTTC	CASSRYSYGYTF
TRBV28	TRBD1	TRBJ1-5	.	TGTGCCAGCACCGAGGGTACAGGGGGTTATCAGCCCCAGCATTTT	CASTEGTGGYQPQHF
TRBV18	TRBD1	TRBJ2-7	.	TGTGCCAGCTCACCACCAGCCCACAGGGGAAACTCCTACGAGCAGTACTTC	CASSPPAHRGNSYEQYF
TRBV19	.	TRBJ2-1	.	TGTGCCAGTAGTCTCCAACTAGCAATCAATGAGCAGTTCTTC	CASSLQLAINEQFF
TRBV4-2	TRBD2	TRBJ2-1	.	TGTGCCAGCAGCCAAGACGGGAGGAGGAATGAGCAGTTCTTC	CASSQDGRRNEQFF
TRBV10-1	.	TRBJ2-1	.	TGCGCCAGCAGTGAGTCGATCGGGGGAGGGCAGTTCTTC	CASSESIGGGQFF
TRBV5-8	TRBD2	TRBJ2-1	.	TGTGCCAGCACTCGGCGTAGCGGGAGCTCCTACAATGAGCAGTTCTTC	CASTRRSGSSYNEQFF
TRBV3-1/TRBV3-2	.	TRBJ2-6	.	TGTGCCAGCAGCCAGGGGTTAGGACACTCTGGGGCCAACGTCCTGACTTTC	CASSQGLGHSGANVLTF
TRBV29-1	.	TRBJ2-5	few	TGCAGCGTGGGAGCACAAGAGACCCAGTACTTC	CSVGAQETQYF
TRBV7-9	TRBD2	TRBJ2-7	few	TGTGCCAGCAGCTTAGGACTAGCGGCCTACGAGCAGTACTTC	CASSLGLAAYEQYF
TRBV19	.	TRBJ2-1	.	TGTGCCAGTAGTATGGGGGGGCTCCCTCGGAATGAGCAGTTCTTC	CASSMGGLPRNEQFF
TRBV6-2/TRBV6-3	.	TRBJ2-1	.	TGTGCCAGCAGTTACTCGACGGTCCGGCGGGTTCGCTCCTACAATGAGCAGTTCTTC	CASSYSTVRRVRSYNEQFF
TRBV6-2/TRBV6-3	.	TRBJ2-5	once	TGTGCCAGCAGTTACCTAAGGGAGACCCTCCAAGAGACCCAGTACTTC	CASSYLRETLQETQYF
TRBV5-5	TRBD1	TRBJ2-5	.	TGTGCCAGCAGCTTGGACGTATTAGGACAGGTTAAATCGGAGACCCAGTACTTC	CASSLDVLGQVKSETQYF
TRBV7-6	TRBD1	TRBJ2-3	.	TGTGCCAGCAGCCCCGACAGGGGGCGTAGATCAGATACGCAGTATTTT	CASSPDRGRRSDTQYF
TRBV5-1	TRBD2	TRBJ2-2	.	TGCGCCAGCAGTCCCCTAGCGGGAGGAAACACCGGGGAGCTGTTTTTT	CASSPLAGGNTGELFF
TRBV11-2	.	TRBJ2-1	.	TGTGCCAGCAGCCTACGACAGGTTGTTGGCAATGAGCAGTTCTTC	CASSLRQVVGNEQFF
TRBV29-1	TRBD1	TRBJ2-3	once	TGCACTACTCCGGGACAGGGAAGCACAGATACGCAGTATTTT	CTTPGQGSTDTQYF
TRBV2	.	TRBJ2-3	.	TGTGCCAGCAGTGAAGCGCTTAGCCGCCCCACAGATACGCAGTATTTT	CASSEALSRPTDTQYF
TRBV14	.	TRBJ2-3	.	TGTGCCAGCAGCCAAGGCGTCTACCCTACGACAGATACGCAGTATTTT	CASSQGVYPTTDTQYF
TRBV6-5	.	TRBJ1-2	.	TGTGCCAACCGCGGGGTTGGCGGCTACACCTTC	CANRGVGGYTF
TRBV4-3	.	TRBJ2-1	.	TGCGCCAGCAGCCCAGACGCGGGACAGTCCTCCCAGTTCTTC	CASSPDAGQSSQFF
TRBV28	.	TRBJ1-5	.	TGTGCCAGCAGTTTAGGAGCCTATCTCGACCCATATAGCAATCAGCCCCAGCATTTT	CASSLGAYLDPYSNQPQHF
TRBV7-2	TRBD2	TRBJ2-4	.	TGTGCCAGCAGCTTAGGGGGGGGAGAGGCCAAAAACATTCAGTACTTC	CASSLGGGEAKNIQYF
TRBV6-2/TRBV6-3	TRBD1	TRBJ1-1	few	TGTGCCAGCAGATACAGGGGCACTGAAGCTTTCTTT	CASRYRGTEAFF
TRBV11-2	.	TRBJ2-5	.	TGTGCCAGCAGCTTAGTCCCGCAAGAGACCCAGTACTTC	CASSLVPQETQYF
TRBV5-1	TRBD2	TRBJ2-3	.	TGCGCCAGCAGCTTCTGGCGGGGGGATAGCACAGATACGCAGTATTTT	CASSFWRGDSTDTQYF
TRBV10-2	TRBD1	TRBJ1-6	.	TGCGCAGCAGGGACAGGGGTAGAGTCACCCCTCCACTTT	CAAGTGVESPLHF
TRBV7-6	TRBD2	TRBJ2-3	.	TGTGCCAGCAGACGACTAGCGGGTCTTAGCACAGATACGCAGTATTTT	CASRRLAGLSTDTQYF
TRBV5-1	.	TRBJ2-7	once	TGCGCCAGCAGTGAAGCGCCTTTCTACGAGCAGTACTTC	CASSEAPFYEQYF
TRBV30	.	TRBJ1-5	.	TGTGCCTGGAGCAACCAGGGAAATCAGCCCCAGCATTTT	CAWSNQGNQPQHF
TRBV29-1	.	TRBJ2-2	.	TGCAGTGGGGGGGCGTACACCGGGGAGCTGTTTTTT	CSGGAYTGELFF
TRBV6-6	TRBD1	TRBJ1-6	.	TGTGCCAGCACTATACAGGGGGCGCAGAATTCACCCCTCCACTTT	CASTIQGAQNSPLHF
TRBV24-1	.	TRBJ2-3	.	TGTGCCACCAGTTCAAGGGGGATCAGCACAGATACGCAGTATTTT	CATSSRGISTDTQYF
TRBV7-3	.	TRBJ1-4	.	TGTGCCAGCAGCTTGCAGGGTGGCGCCAATGAAAAACTGTTTTTT	CASSLQGGANEKLFF
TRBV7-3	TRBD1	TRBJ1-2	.	TGTGCCAGCAGCGAAATTGGGACAGGGGAGCCCCCCTATGGCTACACCTTC	CASSEIGTGEPPYGYTF